The 17 T cell receptor beta chains presented below share a single source sample, sequenced in a study of shared clonotypes between healthy human individuals. CD8 cells regarded as naive lacked CD45RO, were positively chosen for CCR7, and omitted terminally differentiated effector memory CD45RA+ cells. The repertoire was sequenced with immunoSEQ multiplex PCR; TCRdb's copy has only in-frame clones and lacks some. The sample shows some 2,000,000 clones, roughly 95% of them seen only once. Specimen: naive CD8+ T cells sorted from blood. These receptors came from a man between 18 and 35 years old in good health.

CDR3 bases: TGCGCCAGCAGCCCAAGACATGGGGGGGTGGACGAGCAGTACTTC. It translates to CASSPRHGGVDEQYF. V usage is TRBV4-3 and J usage is TRBJ2-7; 7 nucleotides align to TRBD2. Germline-derived CDR1 and CDR2 are LGHNA and YSLEER. This CDR3 spans 15 amino acids. Trimming at V came to 4 bases and at J to 5 bases, leaving 11 bases not matched to a gene.

The J gene is TRBJ2-2, the V gene TRBV6-5; perhaps D is TRBD1 or TRBD2 (5 bases each). Germline CDR1 is MNHEY and CDR2 is SVGAGI. The CDR3 is 14 residues long. Trimming pared 2 bases from V and 7 bases from J, leaving 11 bases between. CDR3 amino acids: CASSYLIGGGELFF. The CDR3 DNA reads TGTGCCAGCAGTTACCTGATTGGGGGCGGGGAGCTGTTTTTT.

V is TRBV12-5 and J is TRBJ2-1; D is unresolved. The CDR3 loop spans 10 amino acids. Germline V lookup: CDR1 LGHNT, CDR2 FRNRAP. V was pared by 6 bases and J by 9 bases, with 6 bases between. The CDR3 nucleotides are TGTGCTAGTGGCGATAGTGAGCAGTTCTTC. It specifies CASGDSEQFF. The full variable domain, its missing parts supplied by reference TRBV12-5 and TRBJ2-1, is DARVTQTPRHKVTEMGQEVTMRCQPILGHNTVFWYRQTMMQGLELLAYFRNRAPLDDSGMPKDRFSAEMPDATLATLKIQPSEPRDSAVYFCASGDSEQFFGPGTRLTVL.

This clone was recorded once. The chain has TRBV19 and TRBJ2-7; D may be TRBD1 or TRBD2 (5 bases each). The CDR3 spans 14 residues. V dropped 1 base and J dropped 2 bases, with 9 bases sitting between them. Germline-derived CDR1 and CDR2 are LNHDA and SQIVND (reference sequence). In DNA form, the CDR3 reads TGTGCCAGTAGTATAGCAGAGGGACCCTACGAGCAGTACTTC. Translation: CASSIAEGPYEQYF.

A note on this clone: A read error may explain this, as a much larger clone is one base away. The chain couples TRBV5-8 to TRBJ1-1; D remains unclear. Trimming took off 2 bases at V and 4 bases at J, with 3 bases between the two ends. The CDR3 is 11 amino acids. Germline V gene data show CDR1 as SGHTS and CDR2 as YDEGEE. CDR3 sequence reads: CASSFGTEAFF. The CDR3 nucleotides read TGTGCCAGCAGCTTTGGCACTGAAGCTTTCTTT.

V and J are TRBV19 and TRBJ1-1; D not certain. CDR3 length: 13 residues. The V end lost 3 bases, the J end lost 2 bases, and 7 bases lay between the germline ends. CDR1 is LNHDA, CDR2 SQIVND, per germline (reference sequence). The DNA for the CDR3 is TGTGCCAGTAGTATGTACTTAAACACTGAAGCTTTCTTT. This translates into CASSMYLNTEAFF.

A word on this clone: This CDR3 is also generated by other DNA sequences in the sample. V usage is TRBV5-4 and J usage is TRBJ2-7; D is possibly TRBD2 (6 bases). V was shortened by 4 bases and J by 4 bases, with 6 bases between the two germline ends. The length of the CDR3 is 11 residues. Germline CDR1 and CDR2: SGHNT and YYREEE (reference sequence). CDR3 in amino acids: CASSGGYEQYF. In nucleotides, the CDR3 is TGTGCCAGCAGCGGGGGGTACGAGCAGTACTTC.

This sequence joins TRBV5-6 and TRBJ1-1, with D hard to call. CDR1 SGHDT and CDR2 YYEEEE come from the germline V gene. The V gene lost 2 bases and the J gene lost 4 bases, with 12 bases spanning the gap. This CDR3 has 14 residues. This chain's CDR3 is CASSFPGSGTEAFF. The CDR3 DNA sequence: TGTGCCAGCAGCTTTCCCGGGAGCGGCACTGAAGCTTTCTTT.

The chain combines TRBV6-5 with TRBJ1-2, with no clear D. CDR3 length: 15 residues. Per the germline V gene, CDR1 is MNHEY and CDR2 is SVGAGI. V was pared by 6 bases and J by 3 bases, with 17 bases between. Here the CDR3 reads CASSIKGDGYYGYTF. DNA of the CDR3: TGTGCCAGCAGCATTAAGGGCGATGGATACTATGGCTACACCTTC.

This chain joins TRBV7-9 and TRBJ1-5; D might be TRBD1 (6 bases). This CDR3 is built from 17 residues. V gave up 2 bases and J gave up 5 bases, with 19 bases separating them. Germline CDR1 SEHNR, CDR2 FQNEAQ (reference sequence). The CDR3 region has the DNA TGTGCCAGCAGCTTAACCGTAACAGGGAGAGCGGATCAGCCCCAGCATTTT. Translated: CASSLTVTGRADQPQHF.

This clone came up once. Other DNA sequences of this sample code for an identical CDR3. V usage is TRBV27 and J usage is TRBJ1-2, with D tentatively TRBD1 (6 bases). Germline lookup yields CDR1 MNHEY and CDR2 SMNVEV (reference sequence). This CDR3 spans 13 amino acids. Trimming shortened V by 2 bases and J by 7 bases, and 11 bases separated the two germline ends. Here the CDR3 reads CASSLGGALGYTF. In DNA form, the CDR3 reads TGTGCCAGCAGTTTAGGGGGGGCGCTTGGCTACACCTTC.

The chain has TRBV27 and TRBJ2-2; D is undetermined. V dropped 3 bases and J dropped 3 bases, with 8 bases sitting between them. The CDR3 has 14 amino acids. Germline V gene lookup returns CDR1 MNHEY and CDR2 SMNVEV (reference sequence). CDR3 loop: CASSFFPDTGELFF. CDR3 DNA sequence: TGTGCCAGCAGTTTTTTCCCGGACACCGGGGAGCTGTTTTTT.

In regard to this clone: At the DNA level, this CDR3 is encoded by other sequences in the same sample as well. This rearrangement joins TRBV4-3 to TRBJ2-1; TRBD1 might be the D (6 bases). The V gene's germline CDR1 is LGHNA and CDR2 YSLEER. The germline V and J ends were trimmed by 3 bases and 1 base, with 10 bases remaining between them. The CDR3 spans 15 residues. The CDR3 coding sequence is TGCGCCAGCAGCCAGGGGCAGGGGTCCTACAATGAGCAGTTCTTC. Residues: CASSQGQGSYNEQFF.

This chain uses TRBV6-4 with TRBJ2-5; 8 bases fit TRBD1. The germline V gene has CDR1 MRHNA and CDR2 SNTAGT. This CDR3 has 15 amino acids. V shed 4 bases and J 3 bases; nucleotides not matched to a gene: 7. The CDR3 region is CASSVPTGDEETQYF. CDR3 DNA sequence: TGTGCCAGCAGTGTTCCGACAGGGGACGAAGAGACCCAGTACTTC.

The V call is TRBV9, the J call TRBJ1-2, with D hard to call. Germline V gene sequence: CDR1 SGDLS, CDR2 YYNGEE. The CDR3 totals 12 residues. V lost 3 bases and J lost 7, with 10 bases in between. In DNA, the CDR3 is TGTGCCAGCAGCGCCTTAAGCGGTGGCTACACCTTC. It translates to CASSALSGGYTF.

Turning to this clone: Other nucleotide sequences in the sample specify the same CDR3. The genes are TRBV18 and TRBJ2-7, with 7 positions matching TRBD1. V was clipped by 4 bases and J by 3 bases; unmatched bases: 3. The germline gives CDR1 KGHSH, CDR2 LQKENI. The CDR3 consists of 13 residues. CDR3 sequence (DNA): TGTGCCAGCTCACTGGGGACAGACTACGAGCAGTACTTC. Its translation: CASSLGTDYEQYF.

The CDR3 is CASSSLGMDTGELFF. DNA for the CDR3: TGTGCCAGCAGTTCCCTGGGCATGGACACCGGGGAGCTGTTTTTT. The rearrangement uses TRBV6-6 and TRBJ2-2; D gene uncertain. CDR1 and CDR2 from the germline V gene are MNHNY and SVGAGI (reference sequence). The CDR3 contains 15 residues. V lost 4 bases and J lost 3, with 12 bases in between.